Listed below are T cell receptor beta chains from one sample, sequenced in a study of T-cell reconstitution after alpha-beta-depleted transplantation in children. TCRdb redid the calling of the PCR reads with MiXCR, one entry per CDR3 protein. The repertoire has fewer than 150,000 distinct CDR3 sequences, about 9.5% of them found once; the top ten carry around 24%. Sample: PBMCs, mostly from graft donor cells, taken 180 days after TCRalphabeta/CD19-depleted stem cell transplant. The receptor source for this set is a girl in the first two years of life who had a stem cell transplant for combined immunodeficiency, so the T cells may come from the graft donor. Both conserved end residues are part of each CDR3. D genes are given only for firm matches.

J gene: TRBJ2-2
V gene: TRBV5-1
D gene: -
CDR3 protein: CASSFMASRRVVGLNTGELFF

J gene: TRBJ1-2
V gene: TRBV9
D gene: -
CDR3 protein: CASSPGFHGYTF

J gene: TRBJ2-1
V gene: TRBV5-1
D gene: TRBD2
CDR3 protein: CASSPTSGGQFF

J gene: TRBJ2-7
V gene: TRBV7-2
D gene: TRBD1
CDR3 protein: CASSLGPGTGGYEQYF

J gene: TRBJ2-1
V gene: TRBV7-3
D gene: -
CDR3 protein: CASSLTRGSYNEQFF

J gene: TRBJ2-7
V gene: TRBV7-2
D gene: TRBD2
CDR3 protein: CASSLRAGEVSYEQYF

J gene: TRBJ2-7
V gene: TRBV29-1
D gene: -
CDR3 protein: CSVEAGMEGSYEQYF

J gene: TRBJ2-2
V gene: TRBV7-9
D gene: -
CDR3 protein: CASSPGFYAGELFF

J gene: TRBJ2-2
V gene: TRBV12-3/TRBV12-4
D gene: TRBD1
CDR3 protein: CASRDRGGTGELFF

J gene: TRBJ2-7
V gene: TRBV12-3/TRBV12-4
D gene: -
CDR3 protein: CASSVPGIAYEQYF

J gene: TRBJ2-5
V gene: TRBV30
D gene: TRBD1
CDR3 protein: CAWSRDRPQETQYF

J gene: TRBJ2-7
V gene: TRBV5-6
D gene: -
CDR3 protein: CASSLAREQYF

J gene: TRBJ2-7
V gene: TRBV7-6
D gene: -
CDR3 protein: CASSFSSGTGREQYF

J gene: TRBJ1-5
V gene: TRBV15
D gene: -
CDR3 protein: CATSRDKFASGGNQPQHF

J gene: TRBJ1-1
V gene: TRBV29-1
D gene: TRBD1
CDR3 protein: CSVAGDRGTEAFF

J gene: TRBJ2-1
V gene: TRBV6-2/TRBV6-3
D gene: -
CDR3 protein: CASSDRQWNYNEQFF

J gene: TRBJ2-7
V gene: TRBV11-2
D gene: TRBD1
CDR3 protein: CASSSDRITYLKQYF

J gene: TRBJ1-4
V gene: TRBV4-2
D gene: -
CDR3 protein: CASSQDKTSTNEKLFF

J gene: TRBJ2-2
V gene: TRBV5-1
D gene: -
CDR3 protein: CASSLYLNTGELFF

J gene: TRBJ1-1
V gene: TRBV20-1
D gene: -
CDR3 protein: CSARRAGGHTEAFF

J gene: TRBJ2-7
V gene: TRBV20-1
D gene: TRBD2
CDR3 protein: CSARDRRLAHEQYF

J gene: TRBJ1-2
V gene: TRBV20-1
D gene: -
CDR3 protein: CSARWARPHGYTF

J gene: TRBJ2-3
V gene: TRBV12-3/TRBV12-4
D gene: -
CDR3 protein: CASSFQSSTDTQYF